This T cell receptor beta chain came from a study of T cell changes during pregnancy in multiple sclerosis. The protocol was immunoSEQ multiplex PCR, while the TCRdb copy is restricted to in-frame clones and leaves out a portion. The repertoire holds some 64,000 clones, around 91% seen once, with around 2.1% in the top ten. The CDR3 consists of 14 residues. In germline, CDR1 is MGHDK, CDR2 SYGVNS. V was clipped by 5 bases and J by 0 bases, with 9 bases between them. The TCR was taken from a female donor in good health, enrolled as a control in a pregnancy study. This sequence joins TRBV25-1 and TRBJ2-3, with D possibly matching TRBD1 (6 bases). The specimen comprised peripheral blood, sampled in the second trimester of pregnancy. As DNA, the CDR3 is TGTGCCAGCAGTTTTGACAGGAGCACAGATACGCAGTATTTT. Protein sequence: CASSFDRSTDTQYF.